The 27 T cell receptor beta chains below all came from one sample that was sequenced in a study of blood T cell repertoires in COVID-19. Libraries were prepared by immunoSEQ multiplex PCR; TCRdb keeps only in-frame clonotypes and omits some of them. Altogether 200,000 to 250,000 clones are present, 86% being singletons, with the ten largest covering roughly 10%. Sequences were obtained from peripheral blood. These receptors came from a woman in her forties or fifties with COVID-19, enrolled during active disease.

V usage is TRBV19 and J usage is TRBJ1-5, with 8 positions matching TRBD1. The length of the CDR3 is 16 residues. CDR1 is LNHDA and CDR2 is SQIVND in the germline V gene (reference sequence). Trimming at V came to 1 base and at J to 4 bases, leaving 6 bases not matched to a gene. CDR3 bases: TGTGCCAGTAGTATAGGTCCAGGGGGCAGGAATCAGCCCCAGCATTTT. It specifies CASSIGPGGRNQPQHF.

The chain uses TRBV3-1 (or the pseudogene TRBV3-2) and TRBJ1-3, with a weak D call TRBD1 (5 bases). V lost 4 bases, J lost 0 bases, and 13 bases lay in between. CDR3 length: 16 residues. In germline, CDR1 is LGHDT, CDR2 YNNKEL (reference sequence). CDR3 in DNA: TGTGCCAGCAGCCGTGCTAGGGGTACCTCTGGAAACACCATATATTTT. It translates to CASSRARGTSGNTIYF.

This clone has a handful of counts. The gene calls are TRBV24-1 and TRBJ2-1, with 8 positions matching TRBD1. Per the germline V gene, CDR1 is KGHDR and CDR2 is SFDVKD. J lost 15 bases, V lost 3 bases, and 6 bases had no gene match. The CDR3 is made up of 12 amino acids. CDR3 bases: TGTGCCACCAGTGATCCGACAGGGGAATCGTTCTTC. Protein: CATSDPTGESFF.

This rearrangement joins TRBV6-2 or TRBV6-3 to TRBJ1-2; D is unresolved. V lost 6 bases, J lost 0 bases, and 20 bases lay in between. This CDR3 is 17 amino acids long. Germline V gives CDR1 MNHEY, CDR2 SVGEGT. The CDR3 region is CASSPILWEITNYGYTF. The CDR3 DNA follows: TGTGCCAGCAGCCCGATCCTGTGGGAGATAACTAACTATGGCTACACCTTC.

The rearrangement links TRBV24-1 to TRBJ2-1, with 8 bases identical to TRBD2. V lost 1 base to trimming and J lost 5 bases; unmatched junction nucleotides: 3. The CDR3 runs 15 residues. The V gene's germline CDR1 is KGHDR and CDR2 SFDVKD. The CDR3 bases are TGTGCCACCAGTGATTTACGGGGGGGGGACAATGAGCAGTTCTTC. It translates to CATSDLRGGDNEQFF.

This chain's CDR3 is CASSLSGPDEAFF. CDR3 DNA: TGTGCCAGCAGTTTATCAGGGCCCGACGAAGCTTTCTTT. The rearrangement links TRBV12-3 or TRBV12-4 to TRBJ1-1, with D perhaps TRBD1 (5 bases). Trimming removed 2 bases at V and 8 bases at J, with 12 bases between. This CDR3 has 13 amino acids.

This sequence joins TRBV27 and TRBJ2-7, with 7 bases fitting TRBD2. Germline loops: CDR1 MNHEY, CDR2 SMNVEV (reference sequence). Germline trimming cut 6 bases from V and 7 bases from J; bases unmatched to any gene: 6. CDR3 length: 12 residues. The CDR3 bases are TGTGCCAGCAGCTCCGGAGCGGGGGAGCAGTACTTC. Translating it yields CASSSGAGEQYF.

This sequence joins TRBV9 and TRBJ2-1; 10 nucleotides match TRBD2. Germline V gene data show CDR1 as SGDLS and CDR2 as YYNGEE. Unmatched junction bases numbered 7, after V lost 4 bases and J lost 6 bases. This CDR3 contains 15 residues. This chain's CDR3 is CASSLERGGLNEQFF. Written as DNA, the CDR3 is TGTGCCAGCAGCCTCGAGCGGGGGGGCCTCAATGAGCAGTTCTTC.

This chain uses TRBV2 with TRBJ2-4; no definite D call. This CDR3 has 15 amino acids. V gave up 11 bases and J gave up 1 base, with 18 bases separating them. CDR1 SNHLY and CDR2 FYNNEI come from the germline V gene. The CDR3: CASQDKSAAKNIQYF. The DNA for the CDR3 is TGTGCCTCCCAAGACAAGTCTGCGGCCAAAAACATTCAGTACTTC.

Points on this clone: At one boundary the junction diverges from the germline segment, which might be a read error. The V gene is TRBV10-3, the J gene TRBJ2-6; D is undetermined. There are 13 residues in the CDR3. Germline V CDR1 and CDR2: ENHRY, SYGVKD. The CDR3: CAIKGVEANVLTF. The CDR3, as DNA: TGTGCTATCAAAGGAGTTGAGGCCAACGTCCTGACTTTC.

This rearrangement joins TRBV12-3 or TRBV12-4 to TRBJ2-3; the D is unclear. V was clipped by 2 bases and J by 4 bases, with 7 bases between them. The CDR3 extends over 13 amino acids. CDR3 nucleotide sequence: TGTGCCAGCAGTTTAAACTTCGCAGATACGCAGTATTTT. It translates to CASSLNFADTQYF.

This rearrangement joins TRBV21-1 to TRBJ2-4; the D call TRBD2 from the table was never checked on the DNA. TRBV21-1 is noted as a pseudogene. The CDR3 contains 19 residues. The CDR3 DNA reads as TGTGCCAGCAGCATGGGGACTGAAGGGAAAAAGAGAGCCAAAAACATTCAGTACTTC. Protein product: CASSMGTEGKKRAKNIQYF.

This clone was detected once. The gene calls are TRBV10-3 and TRBJ2-7; 8 positions match TRBD1. V shed 3 bases, J shed 2 bases, and the junction held 9 bases outside the gene matches. The CDR3 spans 16 residues. Germline CDR1 ENHRY, CDR2 SYGVKD. In nucleotides, the CDR3 is TGTGCCATCAGTGAAGTAGGGCAGGGGGCTGCCTACGAGCAGTACTTC. Translating it yields CAISEVGQGAAYEQYF.

The chain combines TRBV7-9 with TRBJ1-3; no firm D call. V lost 5 bases to trimming and J lost 0 bases, with 11 bases between them. CDR3 length: 15 residues. The germline CDR1 and CDR2 sequences are SEHNR and FQNEAQ (reference sequence). CDR3 in DNA: TGTGCCAGCAGCCCCCCCTACCGCTCTGGAAACACCATATATTTT. It is translated as CASSPPYRSGNTIYF.

This sequence joins TRBV6-2 or TRBV6-3 and TRBJ2-3; a weak D match, TRBD1 (5 bases). Germline CDR1 reads MNHEY; CDR2 reads SVGEGT. The V end lost 0 bases, the J end lost 1 base, and 8 bases lay between the germline ends. The CDR3 covers 15 residues. In DNA form, the CDR3 reads TGTGCCAGCAGTTACTCGCTACAGGGCACAGATACGCAGTATTTT. Translating gives CASSYSLQGTDTQYF.

This rearrangement joins TRBV29-1 to TRBJ1-1; TRBD1 agrees at 10 bases. With V trimmed by 4 bases and J by 1 base, 6 bases remained unmatched. Germline CDR1 reads SQVTM; CDR2 reads ANQGSEA. The CDR3 consists of 15 residues. CDR3 sequence reads: CSVGTGGGPNTEAFF. CDR3 nucleotide sequence: TGCAGCGTTGGGACAGGGGGGGGCCCGAACACTGAAGCTTTCTTT.

The chain uses TRBV5-1 and TRBJ2-7; possibly TRBD1 for D (5 bases). Trimming stripped 6 bases from V and 2 bases from J, with 24 bases between. CDR1 and CDR2 from the germline V gene are SGHRS and YFSETQ. The CDR3 length is 17 residues. As DNA, the CDR3 is TGCGCCAGCACCCAACGGAGAGACAGTAATACCGCCTACGAGCAGTACTTC. Translation gives CASTQRRDSNTAYEQYF.

This chain links TRBV7-2 with TRBJ2-6; D is perhaps TRBD1 (6 bases). The CDR3 length is 17 residues. The germline V and J ends were trimmed by 6 bases and 0 bases, with 15 bases remaining between them. Germline-derived CDR1 and CDR2 are SGHTA and FQGNSA. The CDR3 nucleotides read TGTGCCAGCAGGTCCAGGGGTGTAAGCTCTGGGGCCAACGTCCTGACTTTC. This gives the protein CASRSRGVSSGANVLTF. The full variable domain, in which reference TRBV7-2 and TRBJ2-6 provide the parts outside the CDR3, is GAGVSQSPSNKVTEKGKDVELRCDPISGHTALYWYRQSLGQGLEFLIYFQGNSAPDKSGLPSDRFSAERTGGSVSTLTIQRTQQEDSAVYLCASRSRGVSSGANVLTFGAGSRLTVL.

The chain employs TRBV28 and TRBJ2-7; 12 nucleotides line up with TRBD1. J was trimmed by 5 bases and V by 3 bases; bases with no gene match: 5. The CDR3 consists of 15 residues. The germline gives CDR1 MDHEN, CDR2 SYDVKM. The CDR3 nucleotides are TGTGCCAGCAGTTTGGGGACAGGGGGCTTCGACGAGCAGTACGTC. Translating it yields CASSLGTGGFDEQYV.

DNA for the CDR3: TGTGCCACCCGAGGGATGGGAAACACCATATATTTT. Amino acids: CATRGMGNTIYF. V usage is TRBV27 and J usage is TRBJ1-3; D gene unclear. In germline, CDR1 is MNHEY, CDR2 SMNVEV (reference sequence). Trimming removed 10 bases at V and 4 bases at J, with 11 bases between. The CDR3 extends over 12 amino acids.

The J gene is TRBJ1-4, the V gene TRBV3-1 (or the pseudogene TRBV3-2), with 7 bases matching TRBD1. CDR1 and CDR2 (germline): LGHDT, YNNKEL (reference sequence). There are 17 residues in the CDR3. V lost 1 base and J lost 8; bases outside the gene matches: 13. The CDR3 DNA is TGTGCCAGCAGCCAAGTAGGAACGGGACAGCTCAACGAAAAACTGTTTTTT. Protein: CASSQVGTGQLNEKLFF.

The V gene is TRBV6-5, the J gene TRBJ1-1; D is perhaps TRBD1 (6 bases). V was clipped by 0 bases and J by 7 bases, with 15 bases between them. The CDR3 has 15 residues. Germline V gene lookup returns CDR1 MNHEY and CDR2 SVGAGI. The CDR3 spells CASSYSRSGAYEAFF. The CDR3 bases are TGTGCCAGCAGTTACTCGAGGTCAGGGGCTTATGAAGCTTTCTTT.

This chain uses TRBV6-5 with TRBJ1-5; D unclear. Per germline, CDR1 MNHEY and CDR2 SVGAGI. This CDR3 has 15 residues. V lost 6 bases, J lost 0 bases, and 12 bases lay in between. CDR3 bases: TGTGCCAGCAGGGAGGACTCAAATAGCAATCAGCCCCAGCATTTT. Translation gives CASREDSNSNQPQHF.

This sequence joins TRBV11-2 and TRBJ2-7; the match to TRBD1 covers 9 bases. Germline values: CDR1 SGHAT, CDR2 FQNNGV. The CDR3 runs 14 residues. V was pared by 5 bases and J by 2 bases, with 4 bases of the junction left unmatched. The CDR3 is CASSIGDRAYEQYF. The CDR3 nucleotides are TGTGCCAGCAGCATCGGGGACAGGGCCTACGAGCAGTACTTC.

The chain is built from TRBV19 and TRBJ1-1; D may be TRBD1 (5 bases). This CDR3 is 16 amino acids long. Trimming cost V 1 base and J 4 bases, with 16 bases left between them. Per germline, CDR1 LNHDA and CDR2 SQIVND (reference sequence). The CDR3 nucleotides are TGTGCCAGTAGTATAGGGGCAGGGTATCGGAGCACTGAAGCTTTCTTT. It yields the protein CASSIGAGYRSTEAFF.

V is TRBV28 and J is TRBJ1-6, with D uncertain. This CDR3 is 11 amino acids long. Trimming took off 11 bases at V and 7 bases at J, with 9 bases between the two ends. CDR1 is MDHEN and CDR2 is SYDVKM in the germline V gene. CDR3 DNA: TGTGCCTCGGGAAGGAATTCACCCCTCCACTTT. It translates to CASGRNSPLHF.

This clone has a handful of counts. The V call is TRBV29-1, the J call TRBJ1-2; D gene ambiguous. Between the trimmed V and J ends, which lost 7 bases and 4 bases, there was a span of 10 bases. Germline V gives CDR1 SQVTM, CDR2 ANQGSEA. This CDR3 contains 11 residues. The CDR3 DNA reads TGCAGCGCTTCGAGTGGCTATGGCTACACCTTC. This translates into CSASSGYGYTF. The complete variable domain, with remaining parts taken from reference TRBV29-1 and TRBJ1-2, reads SAVISQKPSRDICQRGTSLTIQCQVDSQVTMMFWYRQQPGQSLTLIATANQGSEATYESGFVIDKFPISRPNLTFSTLTVSNMSPEDSSIYLCSASSGYGYTFGSGTRLTVV.